Each of the 17 T cell receptor beta chains below was sequenced from the same sample in a study of shared clonotypes between healthy human individuals. TCRdb's table, derived via immunoSEQ multiplex PCR, lists solely in-frame clones and lacks some. The sample carries 2 million to 2.5 million clones, roughly 93% recorded once. The sample consisted of naive CD4+ T cells from PBMCs. Subset described: CD45RA+ positively selected. The receptors were gathered from a man between 18 and 35 years old in good health. Some clones in this sample may be carry-over from other donors' samples.

This sequence joins TRBV19 and TRBJ2-5; TRBD2 aligns across 7 bases. The CDR3 contains 14 residues. Germline V CDR1 and CDR2: LNHDA, SQIVND (reference sequence). V shed 1 base and J 5 bases; nucleotides not matched to a gene: 4. The CDR3 here is CASSIGGSIETQYF. The CDR3 DNA reads TGTGCCAGTAGTATAGGCGGGAGCATTGAGACCCAGTACTTC.

The chain couples TRBV29-1 to TRBJ2-5, with 9 nucleotides matching TRBD1. With 5 bases clipped from V and 2 bases from J, the junction kept 9 bases outside the gene matches. The CDR3 contains 15 residues. CDR1 SQVTM and CDR2 ANQGSEA come from the germline V gene. CDR3 protein: CSVPGQGTGQETQYF. The CDR3 DNA is TGCAGCGTTCCCGGACAGGGGACGGGTCAAGAGACCCAGTACTTC.

The V and J genes are TRBV5-4 and TRBJ1-2, with D maybe TRBD1 (6 bases). This CDR3 contains 16 residues. Germline CDR1 SGHNT, CDR2 YYREEE (reference sequence). The V end was cut by 5 bases, the J end by 4 bases, with 21 bases between. DNA for the CDR3: TGTGCCAGCAGTCGAGGATTGAATACAGGGACCTATGGCTACACCTTC. This gives the protein CASSRGLNTGTYGYTF. The variable domain in full, completed from reference TRBV5-4 and TRBJ1-2, reads ETGVTQSPTHLIKTRGQQVTLRCSSQSGHNTVSWYQQALGQGPQFIFQYYREEENGRGNFPPRFSGLQFPNYSSELNVNALELDDSALYLCASSRGLNTGTYGYTFGSGTRLTVV.

About this clone itself: This same CDR3 is encoded by further DNA sequences in the sample. This chain links TRBV28 with TRBJ1-4, with 8 bases fitting TRBD1. The V and J ends lost 8 bases and 8 bases, in that order; junction bases with no gene match: 19. Germline lookup yields CDR1 MDHEN and CDR2 SYDVKM. This CDR3 has 17 amino acids. Written as DNA, the CDR3 is TGTGCCAGCGGTACACTAGGGACAGGCGCCTTGAGAGAAAAACTGTTTTTT. Its translation: CASGTLGTGALREKLFF. The full variable domain, completed using reference TRBV28 and TRBJ1-4, is DVKVTQSSRYLVKRTGEKVFLECVQDMDHENMFWYRQDPGLGLRLIYFSYDVKMKEKGDIPEGYSVSREKKERFSLILESASTNQTSMYLCASGTLGTGALREKLFFGSGTQLSVL.

The chain links TRBV5-4 to TRBJ2-2; 8 bases are a match to TRBD1. V gave up 2 bases and J gave up 4 bases; unmatched junction bases: 13. Per the germline V gene, CDR1 is SGHNT and CDR2 is YYREEE (reference sequence). The CDR3 is 18 residues long. CDR3 sequence (DNA): TGTGCCAGCAGCTTATACCTGGGACAGGCGATCAGCACCGGGGAGCTGTTTTTT. Translated, it gives CASSLYLGQAISTGELFF.

The CDR3 reads CASRQLTNTGELFF. The CDR3 region has the DNA TGCGCCAGCAGACAGCTCACGAACACCGGGGAGCTGTTTTTT. V usage is TRBV5-1 and J usage is TRBJ2-2; D uncertain. V lost 5 bases and J 0 bases, leaving 8 bases between the germline ends. Germline loops: CDR1 SGHRS, CDR2 YFSETQ. This CDR3 is built from 14 residues.

The V gene is TRBV14, the J gene TRBJ1-1; weak D call: TRBD1 (6 bases). V lost 4 bases and J lost 0, with 15 bases in between. Germline lookup yields CDR1 SGHDN and CDR2 FVKESK. This CDR3 has 16 amino acids. The CDR3 reads CASSPPLGALNTEAFF. The CDR3 DNA is TGTGCCAGCAGCCCCCCTTTGGGGGCTCTGAACACTGAAGCTTTCTTT.

The V call is TRBV5-4, the J call TRBJ2-7; 11 bases are shared with TRBD1. The length of the CDR3 is 16 residues. Germline CDR1 is SGHNT and CDR2 is YYREEE (reference sequence). Losses at the gene ends were 3 bases for V and 2 bases for J; bases not matched to a gene: 7. DNA of the CDR3: TGTGCCAGCAGCTCGGGGGGACAGGGGGAAGCCTACGAGCAGTACTTC. This encodes CASSSGGQGEAYEQYF.

This chain links TRBV27 with TRBJ2-7; TRBD1 is a possible D gene (6 bases). Germline V gene sequence: CDR1 MNHEY, CDR2 SMNVEV (reference sequence). The ends were cut back, 2 bases at V and 3 bases at J, with 11 bases in the middle. CDR3 length equals 14 residues. The CDR3 DNA sequence: TGTGCCAGCAGTTTACAGGGGTTTTTCTACGAGCAGTACTTC. This codes for CASSLQGFFYEQYF.

As DNA, the CDR3 is TGTGCCTCCGGGGCCGTTGGTGGGCATGGCTACACCTTC. Residues: CASGAVGGHGYTF. This chain links TRBV28 with TRBJ1-2, with D maybe TRBD1 (5 bases). Trimming took 11 bases from V and 6 from J, leaving 19 bases between them. Germline V gene sequence: CDR1 MDHEN, CDR2 SYDVKM. The CDR3 has 13 residues.

The chain recombines TRBV14 with TRBJ2-1; possibly TRBD2 for D (7 bases). V lost 7 bases to trimming and J lost 9 bases, with 19 bases between them. From germline, CDR1 is SGHDN and CDR2 FVKESK. The CDR3 length is 14 residues. CDR3 loop: CASTQTRGAGEQFF. Written as DNA, the CDR3 is TGTGCCAGCACTCAAACTCGGGGGGCAGGTGAGCAGTTCTTC.

The CDR3 DNA reads TGTGCCAGCAGCGCCCCTGGTGGGTCAGACGGAAACATTCAGTACTTC. Encoded protein: CASSAPGGSDGNIQYF. The chain combines TRBV11-2 with TRBJ2-4, with unresolved D. The ends were cut back, 5 bases at V and 6 bases at J, with 20 bases in the middle. The CDR3 spans 16 residues. Germline loops: CDR1 SGHAT, CDR2 FQNNGV. Variable domain in full (rest from reference TRBV11-2 and TRBJ2-4): EAGVAQSPRYKIIEKRQSVAFWCNPISGHATLYWYQQILGQGPKLLIQFQNNGVVDDSQLPKDRFSAERLKGVDSTLKIQPAKLEDSAVYLCASSAPGGSDGNIQYFGAGTRLSVL.

The chain recombines TRBV15 with TRBJ2-7, with D possibly TRBD1 on 5 matching bases. The CDR3 spans 17 residues. The germline V and J ends were trimmed by 0 bases and 3 bases, with 18 bases remaining between them. CDR1 and CDR2 (germline): LNHNV, YYDKDF (reference sequence). CDR3 sequence reads: CATSRDGRVRGNYEQYF. DNA of the CDR3: TGTGCCACCAGCAGAGATGGTAGGGTTAGGGGAAACTACGAGCAGTACTTC. The full variable domain, in which reference TRBV15 and TRBJ2-7 provide the parts outside the CDR3, is DAMVIQNPRYQVTQFGKPVTLSCSQTLNHNVMYWYQQKSSQAPKLLFHYYDKDFNNEADTPDNFQSRRPNTSFCFLDIRSPGLGDTAMYLCATSRDGRVRGNYEQYFGPGTRLTVT.

The rearrangement uses TRBV5-1 and TRBJ1-1; 12 nucleotides agree with TRBD1. V gave up 4 bases and J gave up 0 bases; unmatched junction bases: 7. In germline, CDR1 is SGHRS, CDR2 YFSETQ. The CDR3 is 17 amino acids. The CDR3 DNA reads as TGCGCCAGCAGCCTCGGGACAGGGGGCCCTATGAACACTGAAGCTTTCTTT. This encodes CASSLGTGGPMNTEAFF.

The V gene is TRBV28, the J gene TRBJ2-1, with 10 bases that match TRBD1. J was trimmed by 6 bases and V by 4 bases; bases with no gene match: 9. CDR1 and CDR2 from the germline V gene are MDHEN and SYDVKM. This CDR3 is 16 amino acids long. CDR3 amino acids: CASSSPGQGSSNEQFF. CDR3 nucleotides: TGTGCCAGCAGTTCTCCGGGACAGGGGTCGTCCAATGAGCAGTTCTTC.

V is TRBV18 and J is TRBJ2-2; tentatively, D is TRBD1 (6 bases). V lost 1 base to trimming and J lost 5 bases, with 11 bases between them. The length of the CDR3 is 15 residues. The germline gives CDR1 KGHSH, CDR2 LQKENI. In DNA, the CDR3 is TGTGCCAGCTCACCACGTCTGCAGGGGACCGGGGAGCTGTTTTTT. This gives the protein CASSPRLQGTGELFF.

The chain employs TRBV27 and TRBJ1-1; 7 bases line up with TRBD1. Germline trimming cut 5 bases from V and 1 base from J; bases unmatched to any gene: 7. Germline CDR1 and CDR2: MNHEY and SMNVEV (reference sequence). The length of the CDR3 is 15 residues. The CDR3 loop reads CASSTGVRPNTEAFF. The DNA of the CDR3 is TGTGCCAGCAGTACAGGGGTAAGACCGAACACTGAAGCTTTCTTT.